The clone carrying this TCR beta chain has just a few counts. TCRdb reprocessed the RT-PCR reads with MiXCR, giving one entry per CDR3 protein. This repertoire shows fewer than 800,000 distinct CDR3 sequences, approximately 14% found once; its top ten account for 3.6%. This TCR was recovered from a female donor in good health, serving as a healthy control. The sequencing input was memory CD4+ T cells from blood.

The CDR3 DNA follows: TGTGCCAGCAGTGGGCCGGGAGCGGGCTACGAGCAGTACTTC. Its protein is CASSGPGAGYEQYF. The chain is built from TRBV7-6 and TRBJ2-7; a possible D gene is TRBD2 (6 bases). CDR1 and CDR2 from the germline V gene are SGHVS and FNYEAQ. The CDR3 runs to 14 residues. The V gene lost 6 bases and the J gene lost 3 bases, with 15 bases spanning the gap.